This TCR beta chain comes out of a study of beta chain features in type 1 diabetes. The sample holds a few counts of this clone. The antigen remains unidentified. General study points: Researchers caution that PCR might favor shorter templates, equally among patients and controls. Sequencing from cDNA could over-represent high-TCR-expressing cells.

Germline V gives CDR1 SGDLS, CDR2 YYNGEE. This CDR3 has 16 amino acids. The V segment lost 5 bases and the J segment 2 bases; nucleotides outside the gene matches: 6. cDNA synthesis used the whole RNA isolate, giving expressed TCRB sequences. Naive, central memory and regulatory T cell samples came to a mean of approximately 3.57 million reads. Clones were sequenced by immunoSEQ multiplex PCR, and TCRdb holds only the in-frame ones, with some missing. The repertoire includes around 180,000 clones, about 13% of them detected once, and 0.6% to 0.8% sits in the top ten. The source material was central memory CD4+ T cells from blood. This sequence was found in a woman aged 18 to 35 in good health. The rearrangement links TRBV9 to TRBJ1-4, with 10 bases fitting TRBD1. Here the CDR3 reads CASSPGQGLTNEKLFF. CDR3 bases: TGTGCCAGCAGTCCGGGACAGGGGCTCACTAATGAAAAACTGTTTTTT.